These 2 T cell receptor beta chains share one sample of origin, sequenced in a study of blood T cell repertoires in COVID-19. Some clones are missing from TCRdb's copy, which holds only in-frame ones; the method was immunoSEQ multiplex PCR. The sample lists 350,000 or so clones, around nine tenths occurring once. Sample: PBMCs or T cells enriched from blood (not recorded which). These TCRs come from a woman aged 30 to 39 who had been exposed to COVID-19.

The rearrangement links TRBV13 to TRBJ1-1, with D tentatively TRBD1 (5 bases). V lost 0 bases and J 3 bases, leaving 11 bases between the germline ends. The CDR3 length is 15 residues. Looked up from germline, CDR1 is PRHDT and CDR2 is FYEKMQ (reference sequence). The CDR3 nucleotides read TGTGCCAGCAGCTTAGGCGTGCAGGGTGACACTGAAGCTTTCTTT. Translated: CASSLGVQGDTEAFF.

This clone was detected only once. The chain carries TRBV28 and TRBJ1-3; TRBD1 is a possible D gene (6 bases). This CDR3 spans 17 amino acids. Trimming removed 6 bases at V and 0 bases at J, with 18 bases between. From germline, CDR1 is MDHEN and CDR2 SYDVKM. CDR3 amino acids: CASSFRTDAHSGNTIYF. The CDR3 coding sequence is TGTGCCAGCAGCTTCCGGACAGACGCCCACTCTGGAAACACCATATATTTT.